Listed below are T cell receptor beta chains from one sample, sequenced in a study of molecular identifiers for immune sequencing clone quantification. TCRdb re-derived calls from the PCR reads in MiXCR, one entry per CDR3 protein. Of just over 40,000 distinct CDR3 sequences listed, about 24% are singletons. The sample consisted of naive CD8+ T cells from blood, with Jurkat cell RNA spiked in. The receptors were gathered from a human donor in good health. Some libraries in this study had Jurkat cell RNA spiked in. Both conserved end residues are part of each CDR3. D genes are given only for firm matches. Clone size appears in some rows only: once, few, many, or a class for an expanded clone.

D gene: TRBD1; J gene: TRBJ2-3; V gene: TRBV11-2; clone size: many; CDR3 protein: CASSFGTGKPRDTQYF; CDR3 DNA: TGTGCCAGCAGCTTCGGGACAGGAAAACCCAGAGATACGCAGTATTTT
D gene: NA; J gene: TRBJ2-1; V gene: TRBV25-1; clone size: NA; CDR3 protein: CASVADPYKEQFF; CDR3 DNA: TGTGCCAGCGTGGCGGACCCTTACAAAGAGCAGTTCTTC
D gene: NA; J gene: TRBJ2-7; V gene: TRBV10-3; clone size: NA; CDR3 protein: CAISVDSYEQYF; CDR3 DNA: TGTGCCATCAGTGTGGACAGCTACGAGCAGTACTTC
D gene: NA; J gene: TRBJ2-5; V gene: TRBV6-2/TRBV6-3; clone size: many; CDR3 protein: CASSGGETQYF; CDR3 DNA: TGTGCCAGCAGTGGCGGAGAGACCCAGTACTTC
D gene: TRBD2; J gene: TRBJ2-1; V gene: TRBV19; clone size: many; CDR3 protein: CASTPSPGRDEQFF; CDR3 DNA: TGTGCCAGTACCCCGAGTCCCGGGAGGGATGAGCAGTTCTTC
D gene: TRBD2; J gene: TRBJ2-7; V gene: TRBV28; clone size: many; CDR3 protein: CASSSLAGSSYEQYF; CDR3 DNA: TGTGCCAGCAGTTCACTAGCGGGTAGCTCCTACGAGCAGTACTTC
D gene: TRBD1; J gene: TRBJ2-2; V gene: TRBV6-6; clone size: many; CDR3 protein: CASIETGTADGLFF; CDR3 DNA: TGTGCCAGCATCGAGACCGGGACAGCCGACGGACTGTTTTTT
D gene: NA; J gene: TRBJ2-3; V gene: TRBV7-6; clone size: NA; CDR3 protein: CASREGLGDTQYF; CDR3 DNA: TGTGCCAGCAGGGAGGGGCTGGGAGATACGCAGTATTTT
D gene: NA; J gene: TRBJ2-3; V gene: TRBV7-9; clone size: many; CDR3 protein: CASSSGQSDTQYF; CDR3 DNA: TGTGCCAGCAGCTCTGGACAGTCAGATACGCAGTATTTT
D gene: NA; J gene: TRBJ2-7; V gene: TRBV3-1; clone size: many; CDR3 protein: CASSLRDGPYEQYF; CDR3 DNA: TGTGCCAGCAGCCTACGGGACGGACCCTACGAGCAGTACTTC
D gene: NA; J gene: TRBJ2-3; V gene: TRBV7-9; clone size: many; CDR3 protein: CASSLVLGAYADTQYF; CDR3 DNA: TGTGCCAGCAGCTTAGTGCTAGGGGCCTACGCAGATACGCAGTATTTT
D gene: TRBD2; J gene: TRBJ2-3; V gene: TRBV5-3; clone size: NA; CDR3 protein: CASSFTSGGNRPTDTQYF; CDR3 DNA: TGTGCCAGCAGCTTTACTAGCGGGGGAAACAGACCCACAGATACGCAGTATTTT
D gene: TRBD1; J gene: TRBJ1-4; V gene: TRBV7-9; clone size: many; CDR3 protein: CASSSATGMVEKLFF; CDR3 DNA: TGTGCCAGCAGCTCCGCGACAGGGATGGTTGAAAAACTGTTTTTT